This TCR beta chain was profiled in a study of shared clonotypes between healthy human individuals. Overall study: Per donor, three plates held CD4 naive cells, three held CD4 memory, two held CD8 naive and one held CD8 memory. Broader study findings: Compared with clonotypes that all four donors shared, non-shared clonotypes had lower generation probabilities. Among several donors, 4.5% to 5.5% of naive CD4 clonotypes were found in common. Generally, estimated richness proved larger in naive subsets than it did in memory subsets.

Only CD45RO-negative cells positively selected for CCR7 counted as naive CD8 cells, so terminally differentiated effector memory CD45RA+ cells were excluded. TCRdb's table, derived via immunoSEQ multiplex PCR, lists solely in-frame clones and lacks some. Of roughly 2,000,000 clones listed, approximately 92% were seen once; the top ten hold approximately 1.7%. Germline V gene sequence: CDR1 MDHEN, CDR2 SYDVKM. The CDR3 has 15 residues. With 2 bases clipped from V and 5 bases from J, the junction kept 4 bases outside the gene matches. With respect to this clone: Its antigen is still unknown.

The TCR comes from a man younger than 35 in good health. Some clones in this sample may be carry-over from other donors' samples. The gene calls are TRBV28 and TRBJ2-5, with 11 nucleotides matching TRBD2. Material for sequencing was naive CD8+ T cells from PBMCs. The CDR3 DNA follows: TGTGCCAGCAGTTTAATAGCGGGAGGGATGGAGACCCAGTACTTC. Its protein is CASSLIAGGMETQYF.